The 8 T cell receptor beta chains below all came from one sample that was sequenced in a study of human T cells and chemical hapten exposure. Time point: patch test 1, 2 weeks after DPC sensitization. Treatment here: therapeutic diphenylcyclopropenone sensitization with weekly scalp DPC. TCRdb processed the RACE reads anew with MiXCR; each CDR3 protein has one entry. The sample has roughly 72,000 distinct CDR3 sequences; over 9% are singletons. The source was whole blood, collected in connection with sensitization to the hapten diphenylcyclopropenone (DPC). The receptors here all came from a woman aged 45 to 65 with alopecia areata. Some clones in this sample may be carry-over from other donors' samples.

This clonotype was seen more than once but under ten times. The V gene is TRBV5-1, the J gene TRBJ2-7; weak D call: TRBD1 (6 bases). The CDR3 runs 12 residues. The V and J ends lost 4 bases and 3 bases respectively, with 8 bases between them. The germline V gene encodes CDR1 SGHRS and CDR2 YFSETQ. The CDR3 sequence is CASSQDSYEQYF. CDR3 nucleotide sequence: TGCGCCAGCAGCCAGGACAGCTACGAGCAGTACTTC.

V gene TRBV11-3 combines with J gene TRBJ2-5; perhaps D is TRBD1 or TRBD2 (5 bases each). The CDR3 runs 17 residues. Germline V CDR1 and CDR2: SGHNT, YENEEA. Trimming took off 3 bases at V and 3 bases at J, with 20 bases between the two ends. CDR3 coding DNA: TGTGCCAGCAGCTTTAGCCACCGGGGCCCTAGGGAAGAGACCCAGTACTTC. This translates into CASSFSHRGPREETQYF.

The chain combines TRBV20-1 with TRBJ2-3; 14 positions match TRBD2. The CDR3 covers 14 residues. The germline CDR1 and CDR2 sequences are DFQATT and SNEGSKA (reference sequence). Unmatched junction bases numbered 5, after V lost 6 bases and J lost 6 bases. CDR3 coding DNA: TGCAGTGCCTTGGGACTAGCGGGAGTGGATACGCAGTATTTT. It specifies CSALGLAGVDTQYF.

The rearrangement links TRBV18 to TRBJ2-7; TRBD2 is a possible D gene (5 bases). Germline values: CDR1 KGHSH, CDR2 LQKENI. V was clipped by 2 bases and J by 1 base, with 9 bases between them. This CDR3 is built from 14 residues. The CDR3 region is CASSPNGVSYEQYF. The CDR3 bases are TGTGCCAGCTCACCAAACGGGGTGTCCTACGAGCAGTACTTC.

The V gene is TRBV20-1, the J gene TRBJ2-7, with D possibly being TRBD2 (6 bases). Germline CDR1 and CDR2: DFQATT and SNEGSKA (reference sequence). V was shortened by 1 base and J by 9 bases, with 16 bases between the two germline ends. The CDR3 totals 13 residues. The CDR3 sequence is CSARVLAGVVQYF. The CDR3 bases are TGCAGTGCTAGAGTACTAGCAGGAGTGGTGCAGTACTTC.

This rearrangement joins TRBV18 to TRBJ1-6, with TRBD1 matching over 7 bases. The CDR3 runs to 14 residues. V lost 2 bases to trimming and J lost 10 bases; unmatched junction nucleotides: 5. Germline CDR1 reads KGHSH; CDR2 reads LQKENI. The CDR3 sequence is CASSPETRGSPLHF. CDR3 sequence (DNA): TGTGCCAGCTCACCAGAAACCAGGGGGTCACCCCTCCACTTT.

This sequence joins TRBV12-3 or TRBV12-4 and TRBJ2-3, with D uncertain. The CDR3 length is 13 residues. Deletions cut 3 bases from V and 4 bases from J, with 8 bases between. CDR3 protein: CASSFQGPDTQYF. CDR3 nucleotides: TGTGCCAGCAGTTTTCAAGGGCCAGATACGCAGTATTTT.

V and J are TRBV2 and TRBJ2-2; no definite D call. The CDR3 is made up of 13 amino acids. Germline assignment: CDR1 SNHLY and CDR2 FYNNEI. V was shortened by 7 bases and J by 1 base, with 7 bases between the two germline ends. The CDR3 sequence: CASNRMNTGELFF. In nucleotides, the CDR3 is TGTGCCAGCAATAGGATGAACACCGGGGAGCTGTTTTTT.